This T cell receptor (beta chain) appears in the sequencing data of a study of blood T cells in healthy people across ages. It was with a sample-barcoded 5' primer and a J-beta primer mix that a second PCR of about 6 to 12 cycles was run. From the 5' RACE reads, TCRdb called clonotypes with MiXCR, one entry per CDR3 protein. Of just under 750,000 distinct CDR3 sequences in the sample, about a fifth were seen once. This CDR3 has 14 residues. Germline V lookup: CDR1 SGHRS, CDR2 YFSETQ. V was pared by 0 bases and J by 6 bases, with 9 bases between. The receptor's source is a man aged 70 or older in good health. The sample was blood. The rearrangement links TRBV5-1 to TRBJ1-4; D gene unclear. The CDR3, as DNA: TGCGCCAGCAGCTTGGGGGAAGTGGATGAAAAACTGTTTTTT. It yields the protein CASSLGEVDEKLFF.